What follows are 17 T cell receptor beta chains derived from one specimen sequenced in a study of blood T cell repertoires in COVID-19. Clones were read by immunoSEQ multiplex PCR, and TCRdb kept only the in-frame ones, dropping some. The profile covers 250,000 to 350,000 clones, with 86% appearing a single time and around 13% taken by the ten largest. Specimen: peripheral blood. The receptors were gathered from a woman aged 65 to 85 with COVID-19, enrolled during active disease.

The chain joins TRBV27 to TRBJ1-4; D uncertain. The CDR3 covers 13 residues. The V gene lost 0 bases and the J gene lost 6 bases, with 5 bases spanning the gap. Germline V gives CDR1 MNHEY, CDR2 SMNVEV (reference sequence). DNA of the CDR3: TGTGCCAGCAGTTTATCACGGGATGAAAAACTGTTTTTT. This translates into CASSLSRDEKLFF.

The V call is TRBV3-1 (or the pseudogene TRBV3-2), the J call TRBJ2-1, with a tentative D call TRBD1 (5 bases). V gave up 4 bases and J gave up 5 bases, with 12 bases separating them. Germline CDR1 is LGHDT and CDR2 is YNNKEL (reference sequence). This CDR3 comprises 14 residues. The CDR3, as DNA: TGTGCCAGCAGCCGAATGACAGACAACAATGAGCAGTTCTTC. This translates into CASSRMTDNNEQFF.

The V and J genes are TRBV5-4 and TRBJ2-3, with TRBD2 matching over 8 bases. The CDR3 is 16 residues long. Germline CDR1 reads SGHNT; CDR2 reads YYREEE (reference sequence). V was pared by 0 bases and J by 4 bases, with 7 bases of the junction left unmatched. CDR3 sequence: CASSLAGGAFSDTQYF. The CDR3 DNA reads as TGTGCCAGCAGCTTGGCGGGGGGGGCCTTTTCAGATACGCAGTATTTT.

This clone is a singleton in its sample. V gene TRBV9 combines with J gene TRBJ2-3, with TRBD2 identical over 13 bases. Germline loops: CDR1 SGDLS, CDR2 YYNGEE. J lost 3 bases, V lost 0 bases, and 4 bases had no gene match. This CDR3 comprises 17 residues. The CDR3 is CASSVAGTSGITDTQYF. CDR3 bases: TGTGCCAGCAGCGTAGCCGGGACTAGCGGGATTACAGATACGCAGTATTTT.

The gene calls are TRBV6-2 or TRBV6-3 and TRBJ2-5; 15 bases are shared with TRBD2. The CDR3 covers 20 residues. With V trimmed by 5 bases and J by 2 bases, 15 bases remained unmatched. Germline V lookup: CDR1 MNHEY, CDR2 SVGEGT. In nucleotides, the CDR3 is TGTGCCAGCAGTCCACCCCCCGGACTAGCGGGGGGGCCACATCAAGAGACCCAGTACTTC. Residues: CASSPPPGLAGGPHQETQYF.

This chain connects TRBV7-2 to TRBJ1-5; D is unclear. Germline CDR1 SGHTA, CDR2 FQGNSA. V was clipped by 1 base and J by 7 bases, with 8 bases between them. CDR3 length: 13 amino acids. The CDR3 is CASSLELRQPQHF. In DNA form, the CDR3 reads TGTGCCAGCAGCTTAGAATTGAGGCAGCCCCAGCATTTT.

The CDR3 loop reads CASSGLAGAFGEKLFF. DNA for the CDR3: TGTGCCAGCAGTGGACTAGCGGGGGCGTTTGGTGAAAAACTGTTTTTT. The genes are TRBV27 and TRBJ1-4, with D maybe TRBD1 (6 bases). Germline V CDR1 and CDR2: MNHEY, SMNVEV (reference sequence). The CDR3 runs to 16 residues. Trimming pared 5 bases from V and 7 bases from J, leaving 20 bases between. The entire variable domain, with the rest obtained from reference TRBV27 and TRBJ1-4, is as follows: EAQVTQNPRYLITVTGKKLTVTCSQNMNHEYMSWYRQDPGLGLRQIYYSMNVEVTDKGDVPEGYKVSRKEKRNFPLILESPSPNQTSLYFCASSGLAGAFGEKLFFGSGTQLSVL.

The chain has TRBV9 and TRBJ1-2; D ambiguous. The CDR3 spans 17 residues. Per germline, CDR1 SGDLS and CDR2 YYNGEE. The ends were cut back, 0 bases at V and 4 bases at J, with 19 bases in the middle. The CDR3 bases are TGTGCCAGCAGCGTAGACCCCGGGCGGACTGAGCTCTATGGCTACACCTTC. This gives the protein CASSVDPGRTELYGYTF.

This clone was counted a single time. This chain joins TRBV6-1 and TRBJ2-3, with 7 bases lining up with TRBD1. The CDR3 spans 15 residues. CDR1 MNHNS and CDR2 SASEGT come from the germline V gene. Trimming removed 3 bases from V and 6 bases from J; junction bases left unmatched: 9. The CDR3 spells CASSDARGKSDTQYF. The CDR3 DNA reads TGTGCCAGCAGTGACGCCAGGGGGAAGTCGGATACGCAGTATTTT.

The chain links TRBV5-4 to TRBJ2-6; possibly TRBD1 for D (6 bases). Trimming cost V 3 bases and J 2 bases, with 9 bases left between them. Germline CDR1 and CDR2: SGHNT and YYREEE (reference sequence). The CDR3 sequence is 15 residues long. CDR3 sequence (DNA): TGTGCCAGCAGCTCCAGGGGCGCTGGGGCCAACGTCCTGACTTTC. This codes for CASSSRGAGANVLTF.

The rearrangement links TRBV19 to TRBJ1-2; D might be TRBD1 (6 bases). Germline V gene lookup returns CDR1 LNHDA and CDR2 SQIVND (reference sequence). The CDR3 is 14 residues long. V was trimmed by 4 bases and J by 5 bases, leaving 14 bases between them. The CDR3 protein is CASSTRQVTYGYTF. As DNA, the CDR3 is TGTGCCAGTAGTACCCGACAGGTTACGTATGGCTACACCTTC.

The chain links TRBV5-1 to TRBJ2-5; 16 positions agree with TRBD2. CDR3 length: 17 amino acids. The J segment lost 4 bases and the V segment lost 4 bases, leaving 7 bases of the junction unmatched. Looked up from germline, CDR1 is SGHRS and CDR2 is YFSETQ. For the CDR3, the DNA is TGCGCCAGCAGCCCGGGACTAGCGGGGGGGCAAAGAGAGACCCAGTACTTC. Protein sequence: CASSPGLAGGQRETQYF.

As regards this clone: At one end the junction does not follow the germline gene, possibly because of a read error. V and J are TRBV14 and TRBJ2-7; 8 bases map to TRBD1. There are 14 residues in the CDR3. CDR1 and CDR2 (germline): SGHDN, FVKESK. The CDR3 DNA is TGTGCCAGCAGCCGAGGAAGGGTGGGACAGGCTCTTGACTTC. Its protein product is CASSRGRVGQALDF. Looking up the rest from reference TRBV14 and TRBJ2-7 gives the full variable domain: EAGVTQFPSHSVIEKGQTVTLRCDPISGHDNLYWYRRVMGKEIKFLLHFVKESKQDESGMPNNRFLAERTGGTYSTLKVQPAELEDSGVYFCASSRGRVGQALDFGPGTRLTVT.

The rearrangement joins TRBV30 to TRBJ2-7; 7 positions agree with TRBD1. The germline V gene has CDR1 GTSNPN and CDR2 SVGIG (reference sequence). This CDR3 has 14 amino acids. The ends lost 4 bases at V and 3 bases at J; junction bases unmatched: 9. The CDR3 DNA reads as TGTGCCTGGAAGGCTGTTGGACAGGTCTACGAGCAGTACTTC. Translating gives CAWKAVGQVYEQYF.

The chain employs TRBV4-1 and TRBJ2-1; D possibly corresponds to TRBD2 (6 bases). Germline V CDR1 and CDR2: MGHRA, YSYEKL. The CDR3 is 18 amino acids. V lost 4 bases to trimming and J lost 5 bases, with 24 bases between them. The CDR3 protein is CASSPRAPLATHHNEQFF. CDR3 DNA sequence: TGCGCCAGCAGCCCCCGGGCTCCGCTAGCGACCCACCACAATGAGCAGTTCTTC.

V usage is TRBV7-6 and J usage is TRBJ2-7; TRBD2 matches 8 bases. Trimming took 5 bases from V and 2 from J; bases not matched to a gene: 8. The germline V gene has CDR1 SGHVS and CDR2 FNYEAQ. CDR3 size: 15 residues. CDR3 residues: CASSRNSGDAYEQYF. The DNA of the CDR3 is TGTGCCAGCAGCAGAAATAGCGGGGACGCCTACGAGCAGTACTTC.

The CDR3 spells CASSYPLAGGPETQYF. The CDR3, as DNA: TGTGCCAGCAGTTACCCTCTAGCGGGGGGCCCGGAGACCCAGTACTTC. This chain joins TRBV6-2 or TRBV6-3 and TRBJ2-5, with 11 bases identical to TRBD2. Germline CDR1 and CDR2: MNHEY and SVGEGT. Trimming removed 2 bases from V and 5 bases from J; junction bases left unmatched: 7. The CDR3 consists of 16 residues.